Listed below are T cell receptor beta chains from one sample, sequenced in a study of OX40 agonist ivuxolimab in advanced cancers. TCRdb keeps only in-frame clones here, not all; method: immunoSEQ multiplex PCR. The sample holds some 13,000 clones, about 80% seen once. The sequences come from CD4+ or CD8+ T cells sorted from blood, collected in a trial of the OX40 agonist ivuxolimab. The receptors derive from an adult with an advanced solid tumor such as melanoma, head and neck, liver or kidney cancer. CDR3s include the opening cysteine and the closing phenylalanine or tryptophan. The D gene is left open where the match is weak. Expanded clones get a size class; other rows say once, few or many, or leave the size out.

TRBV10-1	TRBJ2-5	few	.	TGCGCCAGCAGTGAGAGGGACCCGGGGGAGACCCAGTACTTC	CASSERDPGETQYF
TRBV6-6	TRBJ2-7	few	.	TGTGCCAGCAGTTTCCTCGGGCAGGCGCACTCCTACGAGCAGTACTTC	CASSFLGQAHSYEQYF
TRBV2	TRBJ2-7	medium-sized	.	TGTGCCATCACCGGAAGGGACTCCTACGAGCAGTACTTC	CAITGRDSYEQYF
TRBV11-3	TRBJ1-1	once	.	TGTGCCAGCAGTTGGGGGCTGCCGAACACTGAAGCTTTCTTT	CASSWGLPNTEAFF
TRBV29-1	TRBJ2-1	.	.	TGCAGCGTTGCGCAGGGGCCCGACAATGAGCAGTTCTTC	CSVAQGPDNEQFF
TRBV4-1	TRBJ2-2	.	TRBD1	TGCGCCAGCAGCCTAGACCGGGCAGGGGGCGGCGGGGAGCTGTTTTTT	CASSLDRAGGGGELFF
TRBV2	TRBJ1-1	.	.	TGTGCCAGCAGTAACCAAATTGGGAACACTGAAGCTTTCTTT	CASSNQIGNTEAFF
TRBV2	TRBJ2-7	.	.	TGTGCCAGCAAACCGGGACATAACTACGAGCAGTACTTC	CASKPGHNYEQYF
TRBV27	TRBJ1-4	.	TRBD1	TGTGCCAGCAGTTTCTTCATCCCCGGGACAGGGGGCCCGGTGACTAATGAAAAACTGTTTTTT	CASSFFIPGTGGPVTNEKLFF
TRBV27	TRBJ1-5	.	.	TGTGCCAGCAGCAATCAAGTCAATCAGCCCCAGCATTTT	CASSNQVNQPQHF
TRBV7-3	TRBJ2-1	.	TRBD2	TGTGCCAGCAGCTTAAAGGGGGGCTTAGCGGGAGGACTCTCCTACAATGAGCAGTTCTTC	CASSLKGGLAGGLSYNEQFF
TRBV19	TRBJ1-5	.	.	TGTGCCAGTAGTATCCGGGACGGGGTAATGCCCCAGCATTTT	CASSIRDGVMPQHF
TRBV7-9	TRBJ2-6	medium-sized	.	TGTGCCAGCAGCCATGGACAGTACTCTGGGGCCAACGTCCTGACTTTC	CASSHGQYSGANVLTF
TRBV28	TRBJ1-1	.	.	TGTGCCAGCAAAGAAACAGGGCGAACTGAAGCTTTCTTT	CASKETGRTEAFF
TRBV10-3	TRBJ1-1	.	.	TGTGCCATCCTCTCGGGGGGGACTGAAGCTTTCTTT	CAILSGGTEAFF
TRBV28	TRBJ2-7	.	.	TGTGCCAGCAGTCCAAGGGGGTACGAGCAGTACTTC	CASSPRGYEQYF
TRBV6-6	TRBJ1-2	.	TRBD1	TGTGCCAGCAGTTACTCGACGGGACAGGGATATGGCTACACCTTC	CASSYSTGQGYGYTF
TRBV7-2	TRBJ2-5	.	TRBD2	TGTGCCAGCAGCTTAGTAGCGGGACTAGCGGGATGGGGCCAGTACTTC	CASSLVAGLAGWGQYF
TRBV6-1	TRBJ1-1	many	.	TGTGCCAGCAGTGTATCTGAGAACACTGAAGCTTTCTTT	CASSVSENTEAFF
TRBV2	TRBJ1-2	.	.	TGTGCCAGCAGTGAGGACCTCTATGGCTACACCTTC	CASSEDLYGYTF
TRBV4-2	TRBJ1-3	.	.	TGTGCCAGCAGCCTCCCTACAGGGAAGGTGGTTGCTGGAAACACCATATATTTT	CASSLPTGKVVAGNTIYF
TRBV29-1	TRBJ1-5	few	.	TGCAGCGTTAATAGCGGAGGAGATAGCAATCAGCCCCAGCATTTT	CSVNSGGDSNQPQHF
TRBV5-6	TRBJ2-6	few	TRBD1	TGTGCCAGCAGCGCACCTCACCGGGACAGGGCCTCTGGGGCCAACGTCCTGACTTTC	CASSAPHRDRASGANVLTF
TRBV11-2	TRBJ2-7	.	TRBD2	TGTGCCAGCAGCGCAGCGGGGGCCAGCTCCTACGAGCAGTACTTC	CASSAAGASSYEQYF
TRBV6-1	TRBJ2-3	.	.	TGTGCCAGCAGGTCCCAACTAAAGGCCACAGATACGCAGTATTTT	CASRSQLKATDTQYF
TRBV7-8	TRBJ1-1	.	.	TGTGCCAGCAGCTTAGACCCCAGGGGCTACACTGAAGCTTTCTTT	CASSLDPRGYTEAFF
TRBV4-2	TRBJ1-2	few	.	TGTGCCAGCAGCCAAGAGGGCCTAGAAACGTCCTTC	CASSQEGLETSF
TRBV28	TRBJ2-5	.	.	TGTGCCTTGGGGCATATATTGGGGGGTGGGCAAGAGACCCAGTACTTC	CALGHILGGGQETQYF
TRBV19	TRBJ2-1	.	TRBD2	TGTGCCAGTAGTAAAACTAGCGGGACCGATGAGCAGTTCTTC	CASSKTSGTDEQFF
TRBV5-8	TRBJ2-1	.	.	TGTGCCAGCAGCCTATACAATGAGCAGTTCTTC	CASSLYNEQFF
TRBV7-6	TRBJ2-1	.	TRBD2	TGTGCCAGCAGCCCCGGGACTAGCGGGTTCGCCAACAATGAGCAGTTCTTC	CASSPGTSGFANNEQFF
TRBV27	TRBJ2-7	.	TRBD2	TGTGCCAGCATGAACGGGAGGGGCTCCTACGAGCAGTACTTC	CASMNGRGSYEQYF
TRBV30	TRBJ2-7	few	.	TGTGCCTGGAGTGTACTGCCTAGCGAACACGAGCAGTACTTC	CAWSVLPSEHEQYF
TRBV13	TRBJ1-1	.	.	TGTGCCAGCAGCTTAGAACGGATGAACACTGAAGCTTTCTTT	CASSLERMNTEAFF
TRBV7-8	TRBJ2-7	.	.	TGTGCCAGCAGCTTAGCACTGAGGTTGGGATACGAGCAGTACTTC	CASSLALRLGYEQYF
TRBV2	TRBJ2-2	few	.	TGTGCCAGCAAAGGGGGGACGGACACCGGGGAGCTGTTTTTT	CASKGGTDTGELFF
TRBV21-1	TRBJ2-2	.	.	TGTGCCAGCAGCATGCGGCAGGGTGCCGGGGAGCTGTTTTTT	CASSMRQGAGELFF
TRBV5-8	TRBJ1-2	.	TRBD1	TGTGCCAGCAGCTTGTCCGGGACAGGGGCCATGATTCACTATGGCTACACCTTC	CASSLSGTGAMIHYGYTF
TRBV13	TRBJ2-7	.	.	TGTGCCAGCAGCTTAACTAGGGGTCCAACCTACGAGCAGTACTTC	CASSLTRGPTYEQYF
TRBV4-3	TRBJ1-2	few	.	TGCGCCAGCAGCCAAGAGCTTCAGGGTGCCTATGGCTACACCTTC	CASSQELQGAYGYTF
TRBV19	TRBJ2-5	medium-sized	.	TGTGCCAGTAGTCCGGACTTTCAAGAGACCCAGTACTTC	CASSPDFQETQYF
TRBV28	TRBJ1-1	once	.	TGTGCCAGCAGGGACAGACCAATGAACACTGAAGCTTTCTTT	CASRDRPMNTEAFF
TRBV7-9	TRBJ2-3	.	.	TGTGCCAGCAGCTCCGAGTCCCCGCCGCAGTATTTT	CASSSESPPQYF
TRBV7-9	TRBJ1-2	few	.	TGTGCCAGCAGCTTAGATCGGTCGGGGGCTTACTATGGCTACACCTTC	CASSLDRSGAYYGYTF
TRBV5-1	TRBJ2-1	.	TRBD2	TGCGCCAGCACCGAGGGACTAGCGGTGTACAATGAGCAGTTCTTC	CASTEGLAVYNEQFF
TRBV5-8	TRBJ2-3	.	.	TGTGCCAGCAGCTTCCTCACAGATACGCAGTATTTT	CASSFLTDTQYF